The entry that follows covers one T cell receptor beta chain sequence. This clonotype was seen a few times. What this receptor recognizes is not known. No base quality information exists; no much larger clone differs at one position. These data come from a study of identical twins (dated by TCRdb to about 2016). General notes on the study: The study deep-sequenced TCR alpha and beta repertoires from monozygotic twins, unrelated adults of various ages and cord blood to test whether fetal clonotypes persist. Replicate twin experiments were performed at different times using different library preparation protocols to rule out contamination. What the study reported, not specific to this receptor: Because the same donors could not be followed over many years, conclusions were based on cross-sectional statistical analysis. Fewer insertions were carried by abundant cord blood beta clonotypes; a weaker similar trend was observed in young adult naive repertoires, while no such trend was observed in memory repertoires. Compared with coincidental sharing between unrelated individuals, an excess of low generation-probability sequences was observed among out-of-frame TCR alpha sequences shared between twins. Zero-insertion analyses could be partly confounded by invariant T cells such as MAIT and iNKT, although diverse VJ usage argued against such confounding for most clonotypes. In monozygotic twins, out-of-frame TCR alpha sharing was systematically underestimated by recombination models, although the models agreed with sharing between unrelated individuals. In beta out-of-frame sequences, excess twin sharing was weaker, because having fewer shared sequences lowered the signal-to-noise ratio.

Only healthy Caucasian donors were included. Three pairs of female monozygotic twins, all aged 18 to 29 years, made up the twin cohort. Peripheral blood mononuclear cells were the source from which RNA for the TCR libraries was isolated. Ends trimmed: V by 8 bases, J by 5 bases; bases unmatched to a gene: 30. From a lookup of the germline V gene, CDR1 and CDR2 are MDHEN and SYDVKM. Its CDR3 holds 22 amino acids, cysteine through phenylalanine. Of the read, only the CDR3 DNA is kept; its 66 bases are in frame from base 1. Libraries were constructed by 5' RACE. The instrument given in TCRdb is Illumina HiSeq 2000. Template switching introduced a universal primer binding site; the final cDNA contained a unique molecular identifier, enabling accurate counting of TCR cDNA molecules. Specific primers in the conserved constant-segment region were used to synthesize first-strand cDNA for the TCR alpha and beta chains. To control for contamination, every cDNA library carried two barcodes: a SMART-Mk sample barcode plus Illumina barcodes. TruSeq adapter sequences, together with Illumina sample barcodes, were added in two successive PCR steps. TCR alpha and beta cDNA libraries were sequenced on the Illumina HiSeq platform with custom primers. The original pipeline was this. Unique molecular identifiers were extracted from raw reads with MiGEC, and CDR3 positions were determined with MiXCR. Recombination models were inferred per individual with the repgenHMM and IGoR tools using an EM algorithm. Shared clonotype analysis was performed with the tcR package in R, normalizing sharing by the product of cloneset sizes. To study raw recombination without the effects of thymic and clonal selection, out-of-frame nonproductive sequences were analyzed. TCRdb applied fastp at Q25 and MiXCR to the public reads, then kept only in-frame beta chains. Under each unique CDR3 protein, matching rows form one entry showing the most common genes and DNA. TCRdb's processing, not the study's, gives the V and J calls here. Across this sample there are over 550,000 distinct CDR3 sequences, with 7.1% seen only once. Of the sample, over 1.5% falls within the top ten clones.

These same records also appear under a second study, on yellow fever vaccine responses in identical twins. The second study reports: The T cell response to vaccination in identical twins was reported by the authors to appear partly convergent and partly personalized. In the study, vaccine-responding T cell clones were precisely tracked in identical twins.

The source of this sequence is a woman between 18 and 29 years old in good health. The sample comprised PBMCs. The V and J segments used are TRBV28 and TRBJ2-1; 10 central bases correspond to TRBD2. The CDR3 protein is CASQLSGRSLKPLYGMDNEQFF. Here is the DNA: TGTGCCAGCCAACTTAGCGGGAGGTCACTAAAACCTCTATACGGCATGGACAATGAGCAGTTCTTC.